This T cell receptor beta chain was obtained from a study of CD8 T cells in ankylosing spondylitis. In this sample, this clonotype turned up a few times. Its antigen is not known. The CDR3 has 16 residues. With 4 bases removed from V and 6 bases from J, the gap between germline ends came to 22 bases. The germline CDR1 and CDR2 sequences are SEHNR and FQNEAQ (reference sequence). The TCR beta libraries were generated through quantitative 5'-RACE incorporating molecular barcodes. TCRdb ran MiXCR on the 5' RACE reads and lists one entry per CDR3 protein. This sample carries about 120,000 distinct CDR3 sequences, approximately 15% of them seen once, and the ten largest clones take just under 3%. General study findings and limits: Previous work reported some of these motif variants in the synovial fluid and blood of reactive arthritis. Disease-linked clones reportedly concentrated significantly in matched ankylosing spondylitis synovial fluid. Seven to nine highly homologous variants formed a TCR beta motif that appeared characteristic of ankylosing spondylitis blood.

The sample consisted of blood, either unsorted or a sorted T cell fraction (not recorded which). This receptor was identified in a female donor with ankylosing spondylitis or in good health (not recorded which). V is TRBV7-9 and J is TRBJ2-7, with TRBD2 as a possible D gene (6 bases). CDR3 residues: CASSSKSGVVAPEQYF. The CDR3 bases are TGTGCCAGCAGCTCTAAATCGGGAGTGGTCGCTCCCGAGCAGTACTTC.